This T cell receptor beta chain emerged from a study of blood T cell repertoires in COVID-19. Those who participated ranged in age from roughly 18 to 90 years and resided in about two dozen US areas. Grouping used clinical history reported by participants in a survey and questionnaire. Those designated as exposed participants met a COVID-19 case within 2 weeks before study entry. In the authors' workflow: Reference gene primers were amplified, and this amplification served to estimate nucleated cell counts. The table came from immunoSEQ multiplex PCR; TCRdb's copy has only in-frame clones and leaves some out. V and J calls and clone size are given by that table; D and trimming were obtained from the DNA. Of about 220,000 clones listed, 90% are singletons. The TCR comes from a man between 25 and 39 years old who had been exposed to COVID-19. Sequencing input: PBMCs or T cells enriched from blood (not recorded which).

CDR3 protein: CASSEAVAGGQYGYTF. CDR3 coding DNA: TGTGCCAGCAGTGAAGCTGTAGCAGGGGGGCAATATGGCTACACCTTC. The rearrangement uses TRBV6-1 and TRBJ1-2; 7 bases align to TRBD1. V was clipped by 0 bases and J by 5 bases; unmatched bases: 9. The CDR3 contains 16 residues. Germline lookup yields CDR1 MNHNS and CDR2 SASEGT.